Each of the 26 T cell receptor beta chains below was sequenced from the same sample in a study of PD-1 blockade in classical Hodgkin lymphoma. Sequencing used immunoSEQ multiplex PCR; TCRdb keeps in-frame clones, though not all of them. The sample lists tens of thousands of clones; around 85% were seen once. Every patient relapsed after autologous stem cell transplantation, and brentuximab vedotin exposure varied. The sample was peripheral blood mononuclear cells (PBMCs), taken at baseline. The receptors were sampled from a human donor with classical Hodgkin lymphoma.

The chain joins TRBV4-1 to TRBJ2-7, with TRBD2 as a possible D gene (5 bases). Trimming pared 0 bases from V and 1 base from J, leaving 13 bases between. The CDR3 loop spans 16 amino acids. Germline-derived CDR1 and CDR2 are MGHRA and YSYEKL. Here the CDR3 DNA reads TGCGCCAGCAGCCAAGATCAAGGGAGCGAGTCCTACGAGCAGTACGTC. It translates to CASSQDQGSESYEQYV.

The gene calls are TRBV11-3 and TRBJ1-1; weak D call: TRBD1 (5 bases). The CDR3 is 13 amino acids. V shed 3 bases and J shed 3 bases, with 8 bases lying between them. The V gene's germline CDR1 is SGHNT and CDR2 YENEEA. CDR3 protein: CASSFTGYTEAFF. The CDR3 region has the DNA TGTGCCAGCAGCTTTACAGGCTACACTGAAGCTTTCTTT.

The genes are TRBV5-6 and TRBJ2-5; D is possibly TRBD2 (5 bases). The CDR3 covers 15 residues. Per germline, CDR1 SGHDT and CDR2 YYEEEE. Trimming stripped 4 bases from V and 5 bases from J, with 18 bases between. For the CDR3, the DNA is TGTGCCAGCAGCCCGATCGGGCGGGCCAGGGAGACCCAGTACTTC. Translated, it gives CASSPIGRARETQYF. Variable domain in full (rest from reference TRBV5-6 and TRBJ2-5): DAGVTQSPTHLIKTRGQQVTLRCSPKSGHDTVSWYQQALGQGPQFIFQYYEEEERQRGNFPDRFSGHQFPNYSSELNVNALLLGDSALYLCASSPIGRARETQYFGPGTRLLVL.

The chain couples TRBV7-9 to TRBJ2-1; D uncertain. V was trimmed by 5 bases and J by 4 bases, leaving 21 bases between them. The germline V gene has CDR1 SEHNR and CDR2 FQNEAQ (reference sequence). The CDR3 has 17 residues. The CDR3 loop is CASSQEDRSAGYNEQFF. The DNA of the CDR3 is TGTGCCAGCAGCCAAGAGGACCGAAGCGCTGGATACAATGAGCAGTTCTTC.

The chain couples TRBV11-3 to TRBJ1-1, with no clear D. Germline V gene data show CDR1 as SGHNT and CDR2 as YENEEA. V lost 2 bases to trimming and J lost 4 bases, with 11 bases between them. The CDR3 extends over 14 amino acids. The CDR3 sequence: CASSLFELPTEAFF. The CDR3 nucleotides read TGTGCCAGCAGCTTATTCGAATTGCCCACTGAAGCTTTCTTT.

This chain joins TRBV15 and TRBJ1-1; D perhaps matches TRBD1 (5 bases). The CDR3 spans 15 residues. Germline assignment: CDR1 LNHNV and CDR2 YYDKDF (reference sequence). V lost 0 bases and J 4 bases, leaving 12 bases between the germline ends. The CDR3 spells CATSRDPTGSTEAFF. In DNA form, the CDR3 reads TGTGCCACCAGCAGAGATCCTACAGGTTCCACTGAAGCTTTCTTT.

The genes are TRBV11-2 and TRBJ2-7; D gene uncertain. The germline V gene encodes CDR1 SGHAT and CDR2 FQNNGV. The CDR3 has 14 residues. With 1 base removed from V and 5 bases from J, the gap between germline ends came to 12 bases. The CDR3 DNA follows: TGTGCCAGCAGCTTAGGTCTCACATCCGACGAGCAGTACTTC. Amino acids: CASSLGLTSDEQYF.

The chain is built from TRBV25-1 and TRBJ2-1; 9 nucleotides align to TRBD2. This CDR3 has 17 amino acids. Germline V lookup: CDR1 MGHDK, CDR2 SYGVNS. Losses at the gene ends were 3 bases for V and 5 bases for J; bases not matched to a gene: 11. The CDR3: CASSDPLAGAGDNEQFF. CDR3 DNA sequence: TGTGCCAGCAGTGACCCGTTAGCGGGAGCGGGGGACAATGAGCAGTTCTTC.

This clone showed up just a few times. The chain employs TRBV5-6 and TRBJ1-1, with D hard to call. Germline V gene sequence: CDR1 SGHDT, CDR2 YYEEEE. Trimming left V 1 base short and J 1 base short, with 14 bases between. The CDR3 has 16 amino acids. The CDR3 spells CASSLFVESGNTEAFF. The CDR3, as DNA: TGTGCCAGCAGCTTGTTCGTAGAAAGCGGGAACACTGAAGCTTTCTTT.

This chain links TRBV29-1 with TRBJ1-3; TRBD1 matches at 11 bases. In germline, CDR1 is SQVTM, CDR2 ANQGSEA. V was pared by 4 bases and J by 3 bases, with 5 bases of the junction left unmatched. This CDR3 has 15 amino acids. The CDR3 region is CSVAGQGAGGNTIYF. Here the CDR3 DNA reads TGCAGCGTTGCCGGACAGGGGGCGGGTGGAAACACCATATATTTT. Variable domain in full (rest from reference TRBV29-1 and TRBJ1-3): SAVISQKPSRDICQRGTSLTIQCQVDSQVTMMFWYRQQPGQSLTLIATANQGSEATYESGFVIDKFPISRPNLTFSTLTVSNMSPEDSSIYLCSVAGQGAGGNTIYFGEGSWLTVV.

The J gene is TRBJ2-5, the V gene TRBV30; no reliable D call. Trimming removed 4 bases from V and 5 bases from J, with 8 bases in between. Germline V gene data show CDR1 as GTSNPN and CDR2 as SVGIG (reference sequence). The CDR3 contains 11 residues. This CDR3 reads CAWTRTETQYF. CDR3 in DNA: TGTGCCTGGACTAGGACGGAGACCCAGTACTTC.

This chain joins TRBV11-2 and TRBJ2-1, with a weak D call TRBD1 (5 bases). Germline assignment: CDR1 SGHAT and CDR2 FQNNGV. V was cut by 5 bases and J by 0 bases, with 14 bases left in between. This CDR3 region has 16 residues. CDR3 sequence reads: CASSPMGLNSYNEQFF. The CDR3 nucleotides read TGTGCCAGCAGCCCAATGGGGCTCAACTCCTACAATGAGCAGTTCTTC.

This chain connects TRBV6-6 to TRBJ1-1; D call uncertain. Trimming cost V 10 bases and J 5 bases, with 8 bases left between them. There are 10 residues in the CDR3. The germline V gene encodes CDR1 MNHNY and CDR2 SVGAGI (reference sequence). The CDR3 reads CATAGTEAFF. The CDR3 DNA follows: TGTGCCACCGCGGGGACTGAAGCTTTCTTT.

The chain uses TRBV19 and TRBJ2-1; 10 bases are a match to TRBD2. The V segment lost 3 bases and the J segment 8 bases; nucleotides outside the gene matches: 7. Germline lookup yields CDR1 LNHDA and CDR2 SQIVND (reference sequence). There are 15 residues in the CDR3. This CDR3 is CASSIISGGAHEQFF. CDR3 in DNA: TGTGCCAGTAGTATCATAAGCGGGGGGGCCCATGAGCAGTTCTTC. The complete variable domain, with remaining parts taken from reference TRBV19 and TRBJ2-1, reads DGGITQSPKYLFRKEGQNVTLSCEQNLNHDAMYWYRQDPGQGLRLIYYSQIVNDFQKGDIAEGYSVSREKKESFPLTVTSAQKNPTAFYLCASSIISGGAHEQFFGPGTRLTVL.

This clone was recorded only once. The chain links TRBV7-6 to TRBJ2-1; tentatively, D is TRBD2 (5 bases). V was clipped by 4 bases and J by 8 bases, with 15 bases between them. CDR3 length: 14 amino acids. CDR1 is SGHVS and CDR2 is FNYEAQ in the germline V gene. Here the CDR3 DNA reads TGTGCCAGCAGCTCCGACAATTCCGGGGATGAGCAGTTCTTC. Translated: CASSSDNSGDEQFF.

The gene calls are TRBV7-8 and TRBJ2-1; D perhaps matches TRBD1 (5 bases). This CDR3 contains 15 residues. In germline, CDR1 is SGHVS, CDR2 FQNEAQ. Trimming stripped 5 bases from V and 3 bases from J, with 14 bases between. This chain's CDR3 is CASSRGHPDYNEQFF. The CDR3 coding sequence is TGTGCCAGCAGCCGTGGACATCCCGACTACAATGAGCAGTTCTTC.

The gene calls are TRBV27 and TRBJ2-3, with 8 bases matching TRBD1. The CDR3 loop spans 14 amino acids. After removal of 7 bases from V and 4 bases from J, the junction contained 7 bases not matched to a gene. CDR1 is MNHEY and CDR2 is SMNVEV in the germline V gene (reference sequence). The CDR3 DNA reads TGTGCCAGCACCCAGGACAGGGTGGCAGATACGCAGTATTTT. As protein: CASTQDRVADTQYF.

The chain carries TRBV29-1 and TRBJ2-1; 13 nucleotides line up with TRBD2. Germline assignment: CDR1 SQVTM and CDR2 ANQGSEA. The CDR3 is 14 residues long. J gave up 7 bases and V 4 bases, and 4 bases lay outside the gene matches. The CDR3 protein is CSVAGLAGRNEQFF. CDR3 DNA: TGCAGCGTTGCGGGACTAGCGGGGCGGAATGAGCAGTTCTTC.

The rearrangement joins TRBV5-4 to TRBJ2-1; TRBD1 matches 7 bases. Trimming took 1 base from V and 2 from J; bases not matched to a gene: 3. There are 15 residues in the CDR3. Germline CDR1 and CDR2: SGHNT and YYREEE (reference sequence). This CDR3 is CASSLRQGTYNEQFF. The CDR3 nucleotides are TGTGCCAGCAGCTTGAGACAGGGCACCTACAATGAGCAGTTCTTC. The complete variable domain, with remaining parts taken from reference TRBV5-4 and TRBJ2-1, reads ETGVTQSPTHLIKTRGQQVTLRCSSQSGHNTVSWYQQALGQGPQFIFQYYREEENGRGNFPPRFSGLQFPNYSSELNVNALELDDSALYLCASSLRQGTYNEQFFGPGTRLTVL.

This sequence joins TRBV19 and TRBJ1-1; 8 bases are shared with TRBD1. Germline lookup yields CDR1 LNHDA and CDR2 SQIVND (reference sequence). The CDR3 spans 13 residues. In nucleotides, the CDR3 is TGTGTAAGTCAACCCAGGGGGCATCCGGAAGCTTTCTTT. As protein: CVSQPRGHPEAFF.

V gene TRBV7-8 combines with J gene TRBJ1-3; 8 bases map to TRBD1. CDR3 length equals 17 residues. Germline CDR1 is SGHVS and CDR2 is FQNEAQ. V lost 5 bases, J lost 4 bases, and 13 bases stayed unmatched. CDR3 sequence: CASSTRTGSAYGNTIYF. CDR3 in DNA: TGTGCCAGCAGCACCCGGACAGGGTCGGCTTACGGAAACACCATATATTTT.

This chain uses TRBV2 with TRBJ1-3; no definite D call. Trimming removed 7 bases at V and 3 bases at J, with 10 bases between. The CDR3 runs 13 residues. CDR1 is SNHLY and CDR2 is FYNNEI in the germline V gene. The CDR3 nucleotides read TGTGCCAGCACCGGGCTGGGTGGAAACACCATATATTTT. Residues: CASTGLGGNTIYF.

The chain has TRBV7-2 and TRBJ2-3, with no clear D. Trimming took 0 bases from V and 1 from J, leaving 8 bases between them. This CDR3 is built from 15 residues. CDR1 and CDR2 (germline): SGHTA, FQGNSA. The CDR3 sequence: CASSLAPLRTDTQYF. The CDR3 bases are TGTGCCAGCAGCTTAGCACCTCTACGCACAGATACGCAGTATTTT. Full variable domain (missing parts from reference TRBV7-2 and TRBJ2-3): GAGVSQSPSNKVTEKGKDVELRCDPISGHTALYWYRQSLGQGLEFLIYFQGNSAPDKSGLPSDRFSAERTGGSVSTLTIQRTQQEDSAVYLCASSLAPLRTDTQYFGPGTRLTVL.

The gene calls are TRBV11-3 and TRBJ2-3; 7 bases are shared with TRBD2. The CDR3 extends over 15 amino acids. With V trimmed by 4 bases and J by 6 bases, 10 bases remained unmatched. CDR1 and CDR2 from the germline V gene are SGHNT and YENEEA. The CDR3 DNA reads as TGTGCCAGCAGCTCCCGGGACTACGGTCCGGATACGCAGTATTTT. Translating it yields CASSSRDYGPDTQYF. The full variable domain, its missing parts supplied by reference TRBV11-3 and TRBJ2-3, is EAGVVQSPRYKIIEKKQPVAFWCNPISGHNTLYWYLQNLGQGPELLIRYENEEAVDDSQLPKDRFSAERLKGVDSTLKIQPAELGDSAVYLCASSSRDYGPDTQYFGPGTRLTVL.

The chain employs TRBV7-7 and TRBJ1-1; no reliable D call. Trimming stripped 5 bases from V and 0 bases from J, with 13 bases between. The CDR3 has 15 residues. Germline-derived CDR1 and CDR2 are SSHAT and FNYEAQ (reference sequence). CDR3 in amino acids: CASSPELTMNTEAFF. In DNA form, the CDR3 reads TGTGCCAGCAGCCCAGAACTCACCATGAACACTGAAGCTTTCTTT.

V is TRBV7-6 and J is TRBJ2-1, with TRBD2 matching over 8 bases. The CDR3 loop spans 15 amino acids. With V trimmed by 6 bases and J by 8 bases, 12 bases remained unmatched. Germline CDR1 SGHVS, CDR2 FNYEAQ. The CDR3 coding sequence is TGTGCCAGCAGTTTTACCGGGACTAGTATCCATGAGCAGTTCTTC. Its translation is CASSFTGTSIHEQFF. Looking up the rest from reference TRBV7-6 and TRBJ2-1 gives the full variable domain: GAGVSQSPRYKVTKRGQDVALRCDPISGHVSLYWYRQALGQGPEFLTYFNYEAQQDKSGLPNDRFSAERPEGSISTLTIQRTEQRDSAMYRCASSFTGTSIHEQFFGPGTRLTVL.